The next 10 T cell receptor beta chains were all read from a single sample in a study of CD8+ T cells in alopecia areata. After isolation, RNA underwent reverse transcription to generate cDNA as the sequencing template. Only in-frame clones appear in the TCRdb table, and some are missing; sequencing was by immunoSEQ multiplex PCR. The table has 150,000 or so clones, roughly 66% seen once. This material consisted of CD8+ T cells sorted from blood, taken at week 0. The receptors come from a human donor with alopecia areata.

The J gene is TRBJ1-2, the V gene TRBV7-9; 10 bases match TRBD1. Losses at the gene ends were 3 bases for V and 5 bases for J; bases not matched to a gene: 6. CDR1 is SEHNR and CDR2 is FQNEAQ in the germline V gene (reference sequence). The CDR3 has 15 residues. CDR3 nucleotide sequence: TGTGCCAGCAGCTTCGGGACAGGGGAACTGTATGGCTACACCTTC. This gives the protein CASSFGTGELYGYTF. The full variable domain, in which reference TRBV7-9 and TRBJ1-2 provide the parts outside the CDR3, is DTGVSQNPRHKITKRGQNVTFRCDPISEHNRLYWYRQTLGQGPEFLTYFQNEAQLEKSRLLSDRFSAERPKGSFSTLEIQRTEQGDSAMYLCASSFGTGELYGYTFGSGTRLTVV.

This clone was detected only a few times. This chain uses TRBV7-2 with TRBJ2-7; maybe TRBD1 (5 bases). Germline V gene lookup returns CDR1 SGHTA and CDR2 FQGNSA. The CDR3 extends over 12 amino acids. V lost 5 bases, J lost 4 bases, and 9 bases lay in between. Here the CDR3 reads CASSARQYEQYF. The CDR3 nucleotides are TGTGCCAGCAGCGCCCGACAGTACGAGCAGTACTTC.

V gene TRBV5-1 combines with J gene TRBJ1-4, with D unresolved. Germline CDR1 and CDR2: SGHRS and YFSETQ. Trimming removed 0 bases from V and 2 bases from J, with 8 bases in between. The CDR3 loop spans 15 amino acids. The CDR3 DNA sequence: TGCGCCAGCAGCTTGGGGCAGGTCACTAATGAAAAACTGTTTTTT. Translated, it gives CASSLGQVTNEKLFF.

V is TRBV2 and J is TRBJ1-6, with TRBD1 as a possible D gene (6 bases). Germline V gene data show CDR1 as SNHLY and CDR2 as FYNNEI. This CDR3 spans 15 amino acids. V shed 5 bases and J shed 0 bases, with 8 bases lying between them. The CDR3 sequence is CASSPDSSYNSPLHF. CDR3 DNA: TGTGCCAGCAGTCCGGACAGCTCCTATAATTCACCCCTCCACTTT.

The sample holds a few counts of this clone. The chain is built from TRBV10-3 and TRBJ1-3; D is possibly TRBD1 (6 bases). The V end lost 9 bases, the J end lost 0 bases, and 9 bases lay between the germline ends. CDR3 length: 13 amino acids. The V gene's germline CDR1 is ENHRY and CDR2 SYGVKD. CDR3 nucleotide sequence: TGTGCCATTACACAGGGCTCTGGAAACACCATATATTTT. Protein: CAITQGSGNTIYF.

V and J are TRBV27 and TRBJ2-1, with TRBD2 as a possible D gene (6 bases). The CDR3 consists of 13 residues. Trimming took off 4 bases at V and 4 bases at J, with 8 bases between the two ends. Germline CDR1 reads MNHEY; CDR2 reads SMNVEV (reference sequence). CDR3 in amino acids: CASSYGGYNEQFF. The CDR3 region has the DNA TGTGCCAGCAGTTATGGGGGGTACAATGAGCAGTTCTTC.

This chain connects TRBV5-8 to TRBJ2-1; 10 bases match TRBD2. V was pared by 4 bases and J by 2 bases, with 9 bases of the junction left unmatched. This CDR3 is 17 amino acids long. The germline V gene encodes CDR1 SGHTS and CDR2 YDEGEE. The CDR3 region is CASSGALAGGTYNEQFF. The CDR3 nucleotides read TGTGCCAGCAGCGGGGCCTTAGCGGGGGGTACCTACAATGAGCAGTTCTTC. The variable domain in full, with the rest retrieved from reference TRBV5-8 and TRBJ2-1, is EAGVTQSPTHLIKTRGQQATLRCSPISGHTSVYWYQQALGLGLQFLLWYDEGEERNRGNFPPRFSGRQFPNYSSELNVNALELEDSALYLCASSGALAGGTYNEQFFGPGTRLTVL.

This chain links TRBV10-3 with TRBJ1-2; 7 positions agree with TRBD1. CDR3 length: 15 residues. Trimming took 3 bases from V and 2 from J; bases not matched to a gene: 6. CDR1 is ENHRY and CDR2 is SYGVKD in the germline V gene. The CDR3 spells CAISDRDRVNYGYTF. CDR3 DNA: TGTGCCATCAGTGACCGAGACAGGGTAAACTATGGCTACACCTTC.

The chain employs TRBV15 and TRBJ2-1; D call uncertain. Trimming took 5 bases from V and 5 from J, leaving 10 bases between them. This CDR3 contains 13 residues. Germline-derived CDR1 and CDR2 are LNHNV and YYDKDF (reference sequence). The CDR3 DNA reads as TGTGCCACCAGCGGCCGTGGGGACAATGAGCAGTTCTTC. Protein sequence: CATSGRGDNEQFF.

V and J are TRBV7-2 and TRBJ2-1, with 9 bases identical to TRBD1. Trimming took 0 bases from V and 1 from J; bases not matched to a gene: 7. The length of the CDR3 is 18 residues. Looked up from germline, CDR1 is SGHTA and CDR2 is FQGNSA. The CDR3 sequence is CASSLAPRQGDSYNEQFF. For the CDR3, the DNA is TGTGCCAGCAGCTTAGCCCCCAGACAGGGGGATTCCTACAATGAGCAGTTCTTC.